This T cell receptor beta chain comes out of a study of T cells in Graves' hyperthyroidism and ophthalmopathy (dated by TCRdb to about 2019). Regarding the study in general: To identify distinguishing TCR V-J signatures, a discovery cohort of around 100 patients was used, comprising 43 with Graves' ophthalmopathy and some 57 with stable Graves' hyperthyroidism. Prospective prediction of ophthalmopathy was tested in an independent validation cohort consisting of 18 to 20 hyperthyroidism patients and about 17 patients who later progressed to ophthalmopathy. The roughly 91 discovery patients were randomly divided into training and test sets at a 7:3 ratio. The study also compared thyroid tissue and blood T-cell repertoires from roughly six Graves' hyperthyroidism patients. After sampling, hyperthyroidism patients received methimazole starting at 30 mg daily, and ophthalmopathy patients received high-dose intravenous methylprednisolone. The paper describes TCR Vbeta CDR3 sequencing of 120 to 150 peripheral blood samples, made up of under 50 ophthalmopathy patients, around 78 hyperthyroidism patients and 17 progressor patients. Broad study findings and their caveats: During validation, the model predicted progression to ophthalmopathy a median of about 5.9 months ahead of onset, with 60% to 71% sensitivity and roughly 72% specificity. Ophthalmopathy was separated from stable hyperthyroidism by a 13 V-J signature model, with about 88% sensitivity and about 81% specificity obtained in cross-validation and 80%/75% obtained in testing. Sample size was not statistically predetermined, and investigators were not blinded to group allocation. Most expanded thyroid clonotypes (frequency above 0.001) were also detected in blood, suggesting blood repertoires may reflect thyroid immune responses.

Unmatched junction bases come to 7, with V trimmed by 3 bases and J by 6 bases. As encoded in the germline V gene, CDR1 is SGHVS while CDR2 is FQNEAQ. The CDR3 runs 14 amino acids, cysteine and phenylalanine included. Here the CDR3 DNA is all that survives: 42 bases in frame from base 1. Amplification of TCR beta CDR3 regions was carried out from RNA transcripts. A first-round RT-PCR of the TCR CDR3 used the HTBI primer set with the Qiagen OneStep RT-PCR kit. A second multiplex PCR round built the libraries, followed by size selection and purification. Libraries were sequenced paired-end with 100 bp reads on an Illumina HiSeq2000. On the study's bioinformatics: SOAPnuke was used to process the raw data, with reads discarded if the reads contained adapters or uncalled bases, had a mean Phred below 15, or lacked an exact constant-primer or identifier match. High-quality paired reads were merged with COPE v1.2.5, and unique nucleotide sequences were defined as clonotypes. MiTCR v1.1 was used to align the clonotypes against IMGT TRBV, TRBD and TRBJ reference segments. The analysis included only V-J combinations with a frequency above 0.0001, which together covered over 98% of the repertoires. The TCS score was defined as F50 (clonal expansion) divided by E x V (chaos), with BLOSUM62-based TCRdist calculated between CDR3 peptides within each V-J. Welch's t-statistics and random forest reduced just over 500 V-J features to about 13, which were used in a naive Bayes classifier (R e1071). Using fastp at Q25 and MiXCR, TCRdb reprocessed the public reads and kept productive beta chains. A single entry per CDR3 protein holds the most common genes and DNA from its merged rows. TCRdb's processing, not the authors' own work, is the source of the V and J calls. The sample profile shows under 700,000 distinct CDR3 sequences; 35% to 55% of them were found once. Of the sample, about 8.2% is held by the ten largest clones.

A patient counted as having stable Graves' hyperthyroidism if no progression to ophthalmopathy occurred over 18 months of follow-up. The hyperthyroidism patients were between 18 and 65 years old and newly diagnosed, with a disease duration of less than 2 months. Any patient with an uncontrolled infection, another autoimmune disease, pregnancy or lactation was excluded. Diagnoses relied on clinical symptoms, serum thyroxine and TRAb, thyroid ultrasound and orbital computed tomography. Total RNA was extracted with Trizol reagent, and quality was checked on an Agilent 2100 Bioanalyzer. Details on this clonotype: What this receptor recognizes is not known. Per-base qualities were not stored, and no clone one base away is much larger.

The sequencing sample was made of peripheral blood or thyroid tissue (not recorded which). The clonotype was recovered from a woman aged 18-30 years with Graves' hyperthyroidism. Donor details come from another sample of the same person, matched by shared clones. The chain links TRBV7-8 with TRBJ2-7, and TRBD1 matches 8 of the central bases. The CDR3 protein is CASSLDRASLEQYF. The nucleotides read TGTGCCAGCAGCTTGGACAGGGCCTCCCTCGAGCAGTACTTC.